The clone carrying this T cell receptor (beta chain) was seen at least ten times. What it binds is unknown. The hyperthyroidism was newly diagnosed and had lasted under 2 months; the patients were aged 18 to 65. The CDR3 consists of 15 residues. Germline V lookup: CDR1 MNHEY, CDR2 SVGEGT. The ends were cut back, 0 bases at V and 4 bases at J, with 13 bases in the middle. This sample is drawn from a study of T cells in Graves' hyperthyroidism and ophthalmopathy. Study-level background: The authors collected peripheral blood at initial diagnosis, before any treatment.

Regarding the study as a whole: Using 13 V-J features, a model discriminated ophthalmopathy from stable hyperthyroidism. Model output signaled ophthalmopathy a median approximately six months ahead of onset.

The investigators amplified TCR beta CDR3 regions from RNA transcripts. Primed by the HTBI set, a first-round RT-PCR was run on the TCR CDR3. TCRdb reanalysed the multiplex PCR reads using MiXCR and keeps one entry per CDR3 protein. This repertoire shows roughly 630,000 distinct CDR3 sequences, around a sixth found once; its top ten account for approximately 7.4%. This sequence joins TRBV6-2 or TRBV6-3 and TRBJ2-7; D is perhaps TRBD1 or TRBD2 (6 bases each). What was sequenced was blood. The TCR sequence derives from a woman in her 30s with Graves' hyperthyroidism. CDR3 bases: TGTGCCAGCAGTTACTCGGGGGGCAGAAGATACGAGCAGTACTTC. Residues: CASSYSGGRRYEQYF.